There are many counts of the clone carrying this TCR beta chain. Unique molecular identifiers tagged individual cDNA molecules. TCRdb used MiXCR to reprocess the 5' RACE reads, holding one entry per CDR3 protein. Among approximately 100,000 distinct CDR3 sequences, 16% were seen once, and the ten largest hold about 1.3%. These data belong to a study of early T cells in non-severe SARS-CoV-2 infection. This receptor was identified in an adult who was a healthcare worker with PCR-confirmed SARS-CoV-2 infection or an uninfected control (not recorded which). Source material: whole blood.

For the CDR3, the DNA is TGCAGTGCTAGAGAGGGGGGCTCTAATGAAAAACTGTTTTTT. This sequence encodes CSAREGGSNEKLFF. The chain has TRBV20-1 and TRBJ1-4; D may be TRBD1 (6 bases). CDR3 length: 14 residues. CDR1 is DFQATT and CDR2 is SNEGSKA in the germline V gene (reference sequence). Trimming left V 0 bases short and J 3 bases short, with 8 bases between.